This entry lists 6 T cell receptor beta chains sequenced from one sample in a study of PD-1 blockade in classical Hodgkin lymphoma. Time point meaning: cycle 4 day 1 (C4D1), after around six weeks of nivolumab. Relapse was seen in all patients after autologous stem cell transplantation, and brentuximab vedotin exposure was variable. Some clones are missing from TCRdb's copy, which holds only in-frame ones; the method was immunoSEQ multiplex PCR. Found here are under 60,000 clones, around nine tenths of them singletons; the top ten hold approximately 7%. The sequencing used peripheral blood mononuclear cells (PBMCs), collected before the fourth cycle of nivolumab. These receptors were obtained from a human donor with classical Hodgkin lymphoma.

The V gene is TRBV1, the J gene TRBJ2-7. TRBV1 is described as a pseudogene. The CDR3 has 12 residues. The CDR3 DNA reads TGCACCAGCAGCGAAAGAAGGGGGGTTCAGTACTTC. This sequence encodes CTSSERRGVQYF.

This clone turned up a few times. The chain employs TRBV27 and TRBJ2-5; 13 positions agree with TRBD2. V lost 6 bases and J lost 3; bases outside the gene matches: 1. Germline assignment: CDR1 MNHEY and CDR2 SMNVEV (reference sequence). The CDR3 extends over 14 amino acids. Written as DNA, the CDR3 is TGTGCCAGCAGCGGACTAGCGGGAGAAGAGACCCAGTACTTC. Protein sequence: CASSGLAGEETQYF.

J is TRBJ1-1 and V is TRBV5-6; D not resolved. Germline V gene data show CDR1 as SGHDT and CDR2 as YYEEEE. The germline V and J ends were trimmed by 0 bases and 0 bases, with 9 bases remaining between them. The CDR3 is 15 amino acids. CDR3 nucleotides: TGTGCCAGCAGCTTGGACCAAAAGATGAACACTGAAGCTTTCTTT. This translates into CASSLDQKMNTEAFF.

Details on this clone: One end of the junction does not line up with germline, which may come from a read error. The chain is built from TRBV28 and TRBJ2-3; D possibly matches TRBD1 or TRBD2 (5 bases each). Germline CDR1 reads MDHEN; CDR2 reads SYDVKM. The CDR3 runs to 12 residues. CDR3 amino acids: CSTGATSDTQYF. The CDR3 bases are TGCTCTACCGGGGCCACGTCCGATACGCAGTATTTT.

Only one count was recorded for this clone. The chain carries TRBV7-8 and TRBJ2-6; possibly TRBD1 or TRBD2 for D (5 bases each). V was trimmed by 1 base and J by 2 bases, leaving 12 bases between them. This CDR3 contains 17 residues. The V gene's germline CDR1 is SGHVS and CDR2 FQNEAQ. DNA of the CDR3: TGTGCCAGCAGCTTAGTGGCAGGGACCACTGGGGCCAACGTCCTGACTTTC. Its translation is CASSLVAGTTGANVLTF.

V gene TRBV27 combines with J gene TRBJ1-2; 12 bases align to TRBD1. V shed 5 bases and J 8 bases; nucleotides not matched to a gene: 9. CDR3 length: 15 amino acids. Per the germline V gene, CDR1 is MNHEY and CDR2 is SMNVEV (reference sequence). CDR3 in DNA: TGTGCCAGCAGTGCACCGGGACAGGGGGCGGGGGGCTACACCTTC. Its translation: CASSAPGQGAGGYTF.